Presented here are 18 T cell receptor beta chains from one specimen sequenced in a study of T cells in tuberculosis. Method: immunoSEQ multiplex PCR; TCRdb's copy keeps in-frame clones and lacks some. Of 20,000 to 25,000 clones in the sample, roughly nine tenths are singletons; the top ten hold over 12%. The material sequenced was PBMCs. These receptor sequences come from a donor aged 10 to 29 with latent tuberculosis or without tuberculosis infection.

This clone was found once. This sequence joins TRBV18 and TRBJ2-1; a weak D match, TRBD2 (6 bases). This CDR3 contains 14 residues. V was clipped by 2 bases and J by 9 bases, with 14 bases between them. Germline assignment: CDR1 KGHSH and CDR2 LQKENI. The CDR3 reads CASSPSLQGGEQFF. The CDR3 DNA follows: TGTGCCAGCTCACCAAGCCTCCAGGGAGGTGAGCAGTTCTTC.

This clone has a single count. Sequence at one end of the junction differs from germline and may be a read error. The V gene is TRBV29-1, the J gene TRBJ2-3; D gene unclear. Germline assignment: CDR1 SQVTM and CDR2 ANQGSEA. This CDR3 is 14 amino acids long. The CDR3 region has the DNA TGCAGCGTCGAAGCCAGGTATGAAGGTTCGACGCAGTATTTT. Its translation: CSVEARYEGSTQYF.

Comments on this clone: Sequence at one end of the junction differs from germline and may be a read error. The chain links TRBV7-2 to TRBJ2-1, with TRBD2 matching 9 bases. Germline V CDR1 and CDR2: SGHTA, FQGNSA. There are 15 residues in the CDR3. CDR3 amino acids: CASSQKGRGGLGLLF. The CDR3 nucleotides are TGTGCCAGCAGCCAAAAGGGGCGGGGGGGCCTCGGCTTGCTCTTC.

DNA for the CDR3: TGTGCCTGGAGTGTACTCTCCAACCCTGAAGCTTTCTTT. Residues: CAWSVLSNPEAFF. V is TRBV30 and J is TRBJ1-1; D unclear. The germline gives CDR1 GTSNPN, CDR2 SVGIG (reference sequence). Trimming stripped 0 bases from V and 6 bases from J, with 11 bases between. The CDR3 runs 13 residues.

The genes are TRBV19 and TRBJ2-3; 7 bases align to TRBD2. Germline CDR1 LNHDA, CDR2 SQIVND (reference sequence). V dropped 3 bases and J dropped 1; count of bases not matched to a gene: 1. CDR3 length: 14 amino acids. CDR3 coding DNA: TGTGCCAGTAGTATTGGGGGGGGCACAGATACGCAGTATTTT. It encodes CASSIGGGTDTQYF.

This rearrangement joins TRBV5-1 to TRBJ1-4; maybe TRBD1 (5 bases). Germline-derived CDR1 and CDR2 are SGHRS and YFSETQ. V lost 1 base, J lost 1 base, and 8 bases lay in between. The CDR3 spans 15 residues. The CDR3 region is CASSLSRGTNEKLFF. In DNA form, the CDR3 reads TGCGCCAGCAGCTTGAGTAGGGGAACTAATGAAAAACTGTTTTTT.

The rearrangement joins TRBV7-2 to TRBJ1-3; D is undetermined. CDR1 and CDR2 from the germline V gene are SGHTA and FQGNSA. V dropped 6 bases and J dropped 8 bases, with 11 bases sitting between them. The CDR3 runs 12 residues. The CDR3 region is CASSLNVDTIYF. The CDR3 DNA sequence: TGTGCCAGCAGTCTTAACGTAGACACCATATATTTT.

The CDR3, as DNA: TGTGCCAGCAGTGAGGCAGGGCTCCAGAGGTACAATGAGCAGTTCTTC. As protein: CASSEAGLQRYNEQFF. The V gene is TRBV2, the J gene TRBJ2-1, with a possible D match to TRBD1 (5 bases). V lost 3 bases and J lost 4, with 16 bases in between. This CDR3 is 16 amino acids long. Germline assignment: CDR1 SNHLY and CDR2 FYNNEI.

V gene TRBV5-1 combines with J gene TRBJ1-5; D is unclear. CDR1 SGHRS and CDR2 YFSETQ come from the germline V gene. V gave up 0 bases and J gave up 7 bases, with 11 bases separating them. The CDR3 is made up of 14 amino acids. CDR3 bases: TGCGCCAGCAGCTTGGGCGGGGTCGGGCAGCCCCAGCATTTT. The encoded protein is CASSLGGVGQPQHF.

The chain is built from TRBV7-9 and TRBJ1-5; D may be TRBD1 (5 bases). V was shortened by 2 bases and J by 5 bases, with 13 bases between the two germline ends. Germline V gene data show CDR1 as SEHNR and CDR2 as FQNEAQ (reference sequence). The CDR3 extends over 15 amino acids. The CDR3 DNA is TGTGCCAGCAGCTTATTATTCAGGGTGGATCAGCCCCAGCATTTT. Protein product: CASSLLFRVDQPQHF.

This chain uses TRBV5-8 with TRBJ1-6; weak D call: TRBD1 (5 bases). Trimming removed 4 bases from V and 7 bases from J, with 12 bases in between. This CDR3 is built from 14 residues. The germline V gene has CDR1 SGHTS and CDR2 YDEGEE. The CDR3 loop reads CASSPGTGNSPLHF. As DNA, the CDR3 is TGTGCCAGCAGCCCCGGAACAGGAAATTCACCCCTCCACTTT.

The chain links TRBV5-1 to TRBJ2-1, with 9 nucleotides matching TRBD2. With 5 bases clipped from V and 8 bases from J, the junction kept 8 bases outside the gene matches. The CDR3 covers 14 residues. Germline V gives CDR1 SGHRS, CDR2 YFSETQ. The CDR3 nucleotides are TGCGCCAGCAGTCGGCTAGCGGGGCCCTATGAGCAGTTCTTC. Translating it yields CASSRLAGPYEQFF.

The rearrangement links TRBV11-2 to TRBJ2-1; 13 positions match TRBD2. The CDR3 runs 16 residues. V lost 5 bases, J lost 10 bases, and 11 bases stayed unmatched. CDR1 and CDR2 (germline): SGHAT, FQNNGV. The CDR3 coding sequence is TGTGCCAGCAGCCCCCTACTAGCGGGGGGGGTAGGGGAGCAGTTCTTC. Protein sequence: CASSPLLAGGVGEQFF.

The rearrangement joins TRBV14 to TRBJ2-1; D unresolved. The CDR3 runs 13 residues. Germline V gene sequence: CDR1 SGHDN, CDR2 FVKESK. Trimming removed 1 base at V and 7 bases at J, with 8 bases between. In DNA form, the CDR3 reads TGTGCCAGCAGCCAAGCTGCGGAGAATGAGCAGTTCTTC. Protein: CASSQAAENEQFF.

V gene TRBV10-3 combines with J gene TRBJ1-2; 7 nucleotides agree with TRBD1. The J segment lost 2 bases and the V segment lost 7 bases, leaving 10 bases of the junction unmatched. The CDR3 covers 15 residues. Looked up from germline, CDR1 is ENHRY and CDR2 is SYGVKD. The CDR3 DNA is TGTGCCATCAACGCCAAGTACAGGGGCAACTATGGCTACACCTTC. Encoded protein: CAINAKYRGNYGYTF.

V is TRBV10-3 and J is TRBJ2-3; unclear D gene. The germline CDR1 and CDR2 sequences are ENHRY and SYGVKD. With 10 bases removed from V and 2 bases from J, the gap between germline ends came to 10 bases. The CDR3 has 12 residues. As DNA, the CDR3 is TGTGCCACTGCGACTGCCACAGATACGCAGTATTTT. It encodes CATATATDTQYF.

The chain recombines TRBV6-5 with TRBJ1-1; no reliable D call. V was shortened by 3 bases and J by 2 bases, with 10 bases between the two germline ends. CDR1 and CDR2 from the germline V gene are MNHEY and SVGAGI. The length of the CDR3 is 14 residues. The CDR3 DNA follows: TGTGCCAGCAGTTATCTGGCGGGAAACACTGAAGCTTTCTTT. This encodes CASSYLAGNTEAFF.

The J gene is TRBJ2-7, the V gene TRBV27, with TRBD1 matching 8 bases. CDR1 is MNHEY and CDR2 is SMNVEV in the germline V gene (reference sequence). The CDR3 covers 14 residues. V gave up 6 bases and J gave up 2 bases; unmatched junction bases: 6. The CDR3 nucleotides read TGTGCCAGCAGCTACCTGGACAGGGCCTACGAGCAGTACTTC. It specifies CASSYLDRAYEQYF.